This TCR beta chain was obtained from a study of CD8 T cells in ankylosing spondylitis. Findings of the study overall: Disease-associated clones were CD8+ and fairly uncommon in peripheral blood. It was reported that disease-linked clones were significantly enriched in matched ankylosing spondylitis synovial fluid. What seemed typical of ankylosing spondylitis blood was a TCR beta motif built from 8 or 9 highly homologous variants.

Trimming took off 3 bases at V and 4 bases at J, with 5 bases between the two ends. Germline CDR1 and CDR2: LGHNT and FRNRAP. This CDR3 is built from 12 residues. This clonotype turned up a few times. No antigen is known for it. Each TCR beta library was made by quantitative 5'-RACE that incorporated molecular barcodes. MiXCR, run by TCRdb on the 5' RACE reads, gives a single entry per CDR3 protein. Of around 140,000 distinct CDR3 sequences in the sample, roughly 11% were seen once. This clonotype was obtained from a female donor with ankylosing spondylitis or in good health (not recorded which). What was sequenced was blood, either unsorted or a sorted T cell fraction (not recorded which). The V and J genes are TRBV12-5 and TRBJ2-3; D is possibly TRBD1 (5 bases). Here the CDR3 DNA reads TGTGCTAGTGGTTTAGGGGCAGATACGCAGTATTTT. This gives the protein CASGLGADTQYF. The entire variable domain, with the rest obtained from reference TRBV12-5 and TRBJ2-3, is as follows: DARVTQTPRHKVTEMGQEVTMRCQPILGHNTVFWYRQTMMQGLELLAYFRNRAPLDDSGMPKDRFSAEMPDATLATLKIQPSEPRDSAVYFCASGLGADTQYFGPGTRLTVL.